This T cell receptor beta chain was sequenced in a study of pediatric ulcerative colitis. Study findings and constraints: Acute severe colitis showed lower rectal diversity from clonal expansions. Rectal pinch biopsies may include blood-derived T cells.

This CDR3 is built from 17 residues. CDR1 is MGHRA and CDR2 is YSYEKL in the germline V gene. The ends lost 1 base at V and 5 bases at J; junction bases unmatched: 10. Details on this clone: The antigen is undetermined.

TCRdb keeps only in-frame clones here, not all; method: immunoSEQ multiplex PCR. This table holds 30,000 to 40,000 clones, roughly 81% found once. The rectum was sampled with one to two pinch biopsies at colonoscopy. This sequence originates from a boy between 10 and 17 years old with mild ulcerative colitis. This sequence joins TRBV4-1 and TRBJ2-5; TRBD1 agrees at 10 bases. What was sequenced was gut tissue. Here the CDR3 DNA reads TGCGCCAGCAGCCAAGGAAGGAGGACAGGGGGTCAGGAGACCCAGTACTTC. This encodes CASSQGRRTGGQETQYF.